Reported below is one TCR beta chain. Which antigen it targets is not known. No much larger clonotype is one base removed from it; base qualities were not supplied. In Seattle, one collaborating source enrolled patients while the infection was active and tracked those patients longitudinally over the course of disease. The collaborating institutions used their own protocols to collect whole blood in K2EDTA tubes. For TCRbeta analysis, collaborator samples were shipped as frozen whole blood, as isolated PBMCs, or as DNA extracted from either sample type. This record comes from a study of blood T cell repertoires in COVID-19 (TCRdb year 2020). Context from the whole study: Samples from collaborators originated in the United States, Italy and Spain and spanned both the acute and convalescent phases of COVID-19. The samples were drawn from two sources: the first 160 participants of the ongoing ImmuneRACE study, and 1,000 to 1,500 subjects contributed by 6 global collaborators. Deeply sampled blood TCRbeta repertoires from subjects exposed to, actively infected with, or recovered from COVID-19 were included in the dataset. Nearly every sample came with metadata listing a de-identified subject ID, COVID-19 status, age in years and sex. The repertoires were released in a freely available public database meant as a resource for research on the immune response to SARS-CoV-2. The material from the prospective study consisted of cDNA or gDNA derived from T cells, B-cell-depleted T cells, or PBMCs. Where available, HLA class I and class II types were taken from metadata supplied by the sample provider and were not determined by assay-based typing. The full study reports these points: The quantity of clinical and demographic metadata differed by source and by participant and was supplied without curation.

Reading from cysteine to phenylalanine, the CDR3 counts 15 amino acids. Only the CDR3 region is kept as DNA, spanning 45 bases read in frame from base 1. From a lookup of the germline V gene (reference sequence), CDR1 and CDR2 are SGHNT and YYREEE. V was cut back by 3 bases and J by 2 bases, leaving a gap of 14 bases between them. TCRbeta CDR3 regions were amplified from genomic DNA by means of the immunoSEQ Assay, a bias-controlled multiplex PCR. Per the original workflow: The number of nucleated cells in each sample was estimated by amplification of reference gene primers within the assay. To quantify the absolute abundance of each unique TCRbeta CDR3 rearrangement, sequence reads were collapsed and filtered. For each sample, productive Simpson clonality was calculated as the square root of Simpson's diversity index across productive rearrangements. TCRdb mirrors the immuneACCESS table, restricted to in-frame sequences. Some clones are absent from its copies; in checked studies, under half trace to an unresolved V gene, and the reason for the others is unknown. D and trimming were read from the DNA, whereas the V and J calls and clone size are those reported in that table. This sample lists approximately 500,000 clones; roughly 91% were detected once. Around 7.8% of the sample is taken by the ten largest.

The sample taken for sequencing was peripheral blood. This TCR derives from a woman aged 50 to 65 with COVID-19, enrolled during active disease. The chain is made from TRBV5-4 and TRBJ2-5, and TRBD2 may be the D gene, going by 5 matching bases. The CDR3 protein sequence reads: CASSSWAGIQETQYF. The nucleotide sequence reads as follows: TGTGCCAGCAGCTCCTGGGCGGGCATACAAGAGACCCAGTACTTC.